These T cell receptor beta chains were read from a single sample in a study of PD-L1 blockade in urothelial cancer. TCRdb keeps only in-frame clones here, not all; method: immunoSEQ multiplex PCR. The data show 95,000 to 100,000 clones, with around 86% seen just once and 2% held by the top ten. Specimen: PBMCs, collected around atezolizumab (anti-PD-L1) treatment. The receptors originated from a man aged 60 to 75 with urothelial cancer. The CDR3 runs from the conserved cysteine through the conserved F or W. The order of the fields is D gene, V gene, J gene, CDR3 DNA, CDR3 protein. The D gene is left open where the match is weak.

d_gene: NA; v_gene: TRBV15; j_gene: TRBJ2-7; CDR3nt: TGTGCCACCAGAGAGGACGGGGTCCACTACGAGCAGTACTTC; CDR3aa: CATREDGVHYEQYF
d_gene: NA; v_gene: TRBV5-4; j_gene: TRBJ2-7; CDR3nt: TGTGCCAGCAGCTCCGGGTCCTCCTACGAGCAGTACTTC; CDR3aa: CASSSGSSYEQYF
d_gene: TRBD1; v_gene: TRBV4-1; j_gene: TRBJ1-1; CDR3nt: TGCGCCAGCAGCCAAGGGACAGGGAGGATAGATGAAGCTTTCTTT; CDR3aa: CASSQGTGRIDEAFF
d_gene: NA; v_gene: TRBV2; j_gene: TRBJ2-1; CDR3nt: TGTGCCAGCAGTCGAAGGACGGACACCTACAATGAGCAGTTCTTC; CDR3aa: CASSRRTDTYNEQFF
d_gene: NA; v_gene: TRBV28; j_gene: TRBJ1-1; CDR3nt: TGTGCCAGCAGTTTAGGCCAGAACACTGAAGCTTTCTTT; CDR3aa: CASSLGQNTEAFF
d_gene: NA; v_gene: TRBV11-2; j_gene: TRBJ2-7; CDR3nt: TGTGCCAGCAGCTTGAGCCCTCCTCCGGGCGAGCAGTACTTC; CDR3aa: CASSLSPPPGEQYF
d_gene: TRBD1; v_gene: TRBV29-1; j_gene: TRBJ2-5; CDR3nt: TGCAGCGTTGGGGGACAGGGGTTTCAAGAGACCCAGTACTTC; CDR3aa: CSVGGQGFQETQYF
d_gene: TRBD2; v_gene: TRBV18; j_gene: TRBJ2-3; CDR3nt: TGTGCCAGCTCACCCCTGACTAGCGGGAGGGCTACCGATACGCAGTATTTT; CDR3aa: CASSPLTSGRATDTQYF
d_gene: NA; v_gene: TRBV9; j_gene: TRBJ1-1; CDR3nt: TGTGCCAGCAGCGCAAACCCGGGACAGAACACTGAAGCTTTCTTT; CDR3aa: CASSANPGQNTEAFF
d_gene: NA; v_gene: TRBV2; j_gene: TRBJ1-1; CDR3nt: TGTGCCAGCAGTGAACGGGGATTGAACACTGAAGCTTTCTTT; CDR3aa: CASSERGLNTEAFF
d_gene: TRBD2; v_gene: TRBV5-1; j_gene: TRBJ2-7; CDR3nt: TGCGCCAGCAGCTTGGGCGGGACTAGCGGGGTGAATGAGCAGTACTTC; CDR3aa: CASSLGGTSGVNEQYF
d_gene: NA; v_gene: TRBV6-1; j_gene: TRBJ2-7; CDR3nt: TGTGCCAGCAGTGACGTTACCTACGAGCAGTACTTC; CDR3aa: CASSDVTYEQYF
d_gene: NA; v_gene: TRBV7-2; j_gene: TRBJ1-1; CDR3nt: TGTGCCAGCAGCTTAGCCGGGCCGGGGATTGAAGCTTTCTTT; CDR3aa: CASSLAGPGIEAFF
d_gene: TRBD1; v_gene: TRBV4-2; j_gene: TRBJ1-4; CDR3nt: TGTGCCAGCAGCCAAGATACAGGGGGCAGAGAAAAACTGTTTTTT; CDR3aa: CASSQDTGGREKLFF